This TCR beta chain comes out of a study of T-cell reconstitution after alpha-beta-depleted transplantation in children. Unique molecular identifiers were incorporated during preparation of the TCRbeta library. TCRdb reanalysed the PCR reads using MiXCR and keeps one entry per CDR3 protein. This table has 150,000 to 200,000 distinct CDR3 sequences, about 14% appearing once. The CDR3 has 15 amino acids. The J segment lost 3 bases and the V segment lost 6 bases, leaving 5 bases of the junction unmatched. Germline V gene lookup returns CDR1 SGHTA and CDR2 FQGNSA. The starting material was PBMCs from the stem cell graft donor, obtained from the stem cell graft. The clonotype comes from a human donor who donated a stem cell graft to a child with acute lymphoblastic leukemia. The chain couples TRBV7-2 to TRBJ2-1; 10 bases match TRBD2. The CDR3 region has the DNA TGTGCCAGCAGTGTCGCTAGCGGGGGCTACAATGAGCAGTTCTTC. It specifies CASSVASGGYNEQFF. Together with reference TRBV7-2 and TRBJ2-1, the CDR3 gives the full variable domain: GAGVSQSPSNKVTEKGKDVELRCDPISGHTALYWYRQSLGQGLEFLIYFQGNSAPDKSGLPSDRFSAERTGGSVSTLTIQRTQQEDSAVYLCASSVASGGYNEQFFGPGTRLTVL.